Sequencing of this TCR beta chain was carried out in a study of blood T cell repertoires in COVID-19. V shed 0 bases and J shed 2 bases, with 11 bases lying between them. The CDR3 runs to 16 residues. CDR1 is SGHAT, CDR2 FQNNGV, per germline. Data came from immunoSEQ multiplex PCR; TCRdb stores just in-frame clones and leaves some out. Here the sample spans approximately 140,000 clones, 80% to 85% being singletons. This chain uses TRBV11-2 with TRBJ2-1; D is uncertain. Sample: peripheral blood. The sequence was obtained from a human donor in a cohort sampled during active COVID-19. This chain's CDR3 is CASSLDEALTYNEQFF. In DNA form, the CDR3 reads TGTGCCAGCAGCTTAGATGAGGCGTTAACCTACAATGAGCAGTTCTTC.